Below, 29 T cell receptor beta chains from the same sample are listed, as sequenced in a study of T cell repertoires in cytomegalovirus infection. TCRdb reprocessed the reads with MiXCR, giving one entry per CDR3 protein. The sample holds fewer than 550,000 distinct CDR3 sequences; 16% are singletons and the top ten take about 24%. The sample taken for sequencing was CD8+ T cells from PBMCs. The receptors stem from a human donor in good health (CMV status not recorded). Some clones in this sample may be carry-over from other donors' samples.

Comments on this clonotype: One base away lies a much larger clone, so this may be a sequencing read error. The chain has TRBV27 and TRBJ2-1; TRBD2 aligns across 10 bases. CDR3 length: 15 residues. The germline CDR1 and CDR2 sequences are MNHEY and SMNVEV (reference sequence). The CDR3 protein is CASSLAGVVYNEQLF. For the CDR3, the DNA is TGTGCCAGCAGTCTAGCGGGAGTGGTCTACAATGAGCAGTTATTC.

This clonotype was observed at least ten times. CDR3 nucleotide sequence: TGTGCCAGCAGTATTAATTCTCGGAACACTGAAGCTTTCTTT. Translating it yields CASSINSRNTEAFF. V is TRBV6-2 or TRBV6-3 and J is TRBJ1-1, with unresolved D. Trimming removed 5 bases from V and 1 base from J, with 11 bases in between. From germline, CDR1 is MNHEY and CDR2 SVGEGT. This CDR3 has 14 residues.

This clonotype was picked up a small number of times. The rearrangement links TRBV3-1 to TRBJ1-2; no clear D. The CDR3 runs to 14 residues. V lost 4 bases, J lost 1 base, and 10 bases lay in between. Germline V gene lookup returns CDR1 LGHDT and CDR2 YNNKEL (reference sequence). For the CDR3, the DNA is TGTGCCAGCAGCCTTAAGGACTTTAACTATGGCTACACCTTC. It translates to CASSLKDFNYGYTF.

This clonotype occurred a few times. The chain combines TRBV14 with TRBJ1-1; 8 positions match TRBD1. V was clipped by 1 base and J by 1 base; unmatched bases: 8. The CDR3 covers 17 residues. Germline assignment: CDR1 SGHDN and CDR2 FVKESK. The CDR3 DNA is TGTGCCAGCAGCCAAGTTCAGGGGGCCGACTGGAACACTGAAGCTTTCTTT. Residues: CASSQVQGADWNTEAFF.

The rearrangement joins TRBV6-4 to TRBJ2-1; 8 bases are a match to TRBD2. The length of the CDR3 is 17 residues. The V gene end was trimmed by 7 bases and the J gene end by 0 bases; junction bases not matched to a gene: 11. Germline CDR1 reads MRHNA; CDR2 reads SNTAGT. The CDR3 sequence: CASNRLRTSSSYNEQFF. As DNA, the CDR3 is TGTGCCAGCAACAGACTCCGGACTAGCAGCTCCTACAATGAGCAGTTCTTC.

The rearrangement uses TRBV9 and TRBJ2-6; tentatively, D is TRBD1 or TRBD2 (6 bases each). Trimming cost V 4 bases and J 4 bases, with 18 bases left between them. The CDR3 is 17 amino acids. Germline V gene lookup returns CDR1 SGDLS and CDR2 YYNGEE. As DNA, the CDR3 is TGTGCCAGCAGCCCCGGGTCGGGGGCGGGAGGGGCCAACGTCCTGACTTTC. This translates into CASSPGSGAGGANVLTF. The complete variable domain, with remaining parts taken from reference TRBV9 and TRBJ2-6, reads DSGVTQTPKHLITATGQRVTLRCSPRSGDLSVYWYQQSLDQGLQFLIQYYNGEERAKGNILERFSAQQFPDLHSELNLSSLELGDSALYFCASSPGSGAGGANVLTFGAGSRLTVL.

For this clonotype: One end of the junction is discordant with germline, which a read error may explain. V gene TRBV7-2 combines with J gene TRBJ1-5; no reliable D call. The CDR3 runs 16 residues. CDR1 and CDR2 (germline): SGHTA, FQGNSA. The CDR3 reads CASSLDLWYRNQPPHF. In DNA, the CDR3 is TGTGCAAGCAGCTTAGATCTGTGGTATAGAAATCAGCCCCCGCATTTT.

About this clonotype itself: A much bigger clone sits one base away, suggesting this may be a read error. The chain links TRBV7-3 to TRBJ2-3, with D possibly being TRBD1 (5 bases). Germline CDR1 reads SGHTA; CDR2 reads FQGTGA. The CDR3 contains 14 residues. With 4 bases removed from V and 6 bases from J, the gap between germline ends came to 14 bases. The CDR3 DNA is TGTGCCAGCAGCTCCGGACATGGGGTCGATACGCAGTATTTT. Protein: CASSSGHGVDTQYF.

Ten or more counts support this clonotype. The CDR3 DNA sequence: TGTGCCAGCAGCTCCCCCCCTAAGGGCGCGGGGGCCGTAGATGAGCAGTTCTTC. Translation gives CASSSPPKGAGAVDEQFF. The chain is built from TRBV7-9 and TRBJ2-1, with a tentative D call TRBD2 (7 bases). The germline V and J ends were trimmed by 4 bases and 8 bases, with 27 bases remaining between them. In germline, CDR1 is SEHNR, CDR2 FQNEAQ (reference sequence). The CDR3 covers 18 residues.

This chain uses TRBV4-2 with TRBJ2-3; D unclear. CDR3 size: 14 residues. Germline assignment: CDR1 LGHNA and CDR2 YNFKEQ. Trimming took off 4 bases at V and 0 bases at J, with 8 bases between the two ends. In nucleotides, the CDR3 is TGTGCCAGCAGCCGTCTTTCCAGCACAGATACGCAGTATTTT. This sequence encodes CASSRLSSTDTQYF.

This clonotype has more than one count but fewer than ten. The genes are TRBV7-3 and TRBJ2-1, with D tentatively TRBD1 (6 bases). Germline loops: CDR1 SGHTA, CDR2 FQGTGA. The CDR3 runs 14 residues. Trimming shortened V by 8 bases and J by 5 bases, and 16 bases separated the two germline ends. CDR3 sequence (DNA): TGTGCCAGCTCCCTAGGGGGTAATAACAATGAGCAGTTCTTC. This codes for CASSLGGNNNEQFF.

Regarding this clonotype: A read error may be the cause here, since a much bigger clone is one base away. The chain's CDR3 is CASSYPTKGDATIAKNIQYF. DNA for the CDR3: TGTGCCAGCAGTTACCCGACTAAGGGCGACGCGACAATAGCCAAAAACATTCAGTACTTC. This chain joins TRBV6-6 and TRBJ2-4, with D possibly TRBD2 on 5 matching bases. With 2 bases removed from V and 0 bases from J, the gap between germline ends came to 23 bases. There are 20 residues in the CDR3. Germline V CDR1 and CDR2: MNHNY, SVGAGI (reference sequence).

This clonotype was recorded at least ten times. V usage is TRBV12-5 and J usage is TRBJ2-1; 9 nucleotides line up with TRBD1. The CDR3 length is 14 residues. Germline V gene sequence: CDR1 LGHNT, CDR2 FRNRAP. With V trimmed by 6 bases and J by 0 bases, 0 bases remained unmatched. The CDR3 nucleotides are TGTGCTAGTGGGACAGGGGGCTCCTACAATGAGCAGTTCTTC. Translating gives CASGTGGSYNEQFF.

This clonotype was seen only a few times. Germline and junction disagree at one end, which may indicate a read error. The J gene is TRBJ2-1, the V gene TRBV24-1; TRBD2 matches at 8 bases. CDR1 is KGHDR, CDR2 SFDVKD, per germline. This CDR3 has 17 amino acids. CDR3 nucleotides: TGTGCCACCAGTGTCTCCCCGGGACTAGACTCCTTCAATGAGCAGTTCTTC. Amino acids: CATSVSPGLDSFNEQFF.

This rearrangement joins TRBV14 to TRBJ1-2, with D hard to call. V was shortened by 4 bases and J by 6 bases, with 21 bases between the two germline ends. The germline CDR1 and CDR2 sequences are SGHDN and FVKESK. CDR3 length: 16 amino acids. The CDR3 DNA is TGTGCCAGCAGCCCACCCCCCCCGGGTCGGGTCAATGGCTACACCTTC. Translated: CASSPPPPGRVNGYTF.

This clonotype showed up just once. The gene calls are TRBV28 and TRBJ2-3; D is perhaps TRBD2 (5 bases). This CDR3 region has 15 residues. V was cut by 7 bases and J by 4 bases, with 18 bases left in between. Germline V CDR1 and CDR2: MDHEN, SYDVKM. The CDR3 is CASTEDLLGADTQYF. The CDR3 nucleotides read TGTGCCAGCACTGAGGACCTCCTCGGGGCAGATACGCAGTATTTT.

To note about this clonotype: A single base separates this from a much larger clone, so it may be a read error. This chain joins TRBV12-3 or TRBV12-4 and TRBJ2-5; possible D gene TRBD1, 6 bases. The CDR3 is 14 amino acids. The CDR3 is CASSLGGLGQVSDF. The CDR3 region has the DNA TGTGCCAGCAGTTTAGGGGGGCTCGGGCAGGTTTCGGACTTC.

This clonotype has a count of ten or more. The rearrangement links TRBV12-5 to TRBJ2-1; perhaps TRBD1 as D (7 bases). Germline CDR1 and CDR2: LGHNT and FRNRAP. CDR3 length equals 17 residues. V was clipped by 5 bases and J by 7 bases, with 24 bases between them. The CDR3, as DNA: TGTGCTAGTGGTATAGCGGCTGCTAACCTACAGGGGAATGAGCAGTTCTTC. It encodes CASGIAAANLQGNEQFF.

The V gene is TRBV5-6, the J gene TRBJ2-1; either TRBD1 or TRBD2 may supply D (6 bases each). Germline lookup yields CDR1 SGHDT and CDR2 YYEEEE. The CDR3 loop spans 12 amino acids. V was clipped by 7 bases and J by 7 bases, with 12 bases between them. The CDR3 sequence: CASGSGANEQFF. The DNA for the CDR3 is TGTGCCAGCGGGTCGGGGGCTAATGAGCAGTTCTTC.

In its sample, this clonotype was seen a few times. The J gene is TRBJ2-3, the V gene TRBV6-6; tentatively, D is TRBD1 or TRBD2 (5 bases each). V was trimmed by 2 bases and J by 1 base, leaving 10 bases between them. Germline V CDR1 and CDR2: MNHNY, SVGAGI (reference sequence). CDR3 length: 15 residues. CDR3 nucleotides: TGTGCCAGCAGTTACGAGAGGGACCGCACAGATACGCAGTATTTT. Translated: CASSYERDRTDTQYF.

This clonotype was observed at least ten times. In DNA form, the CDR3 reads TGTGCCAGCAGCGGAACCCGGGACAGGGCGCGCTTTAACTATGGCTACACCTTC. The encoded protein is CASSGTRDRARFNYGYTF. This chain connects TRBV7-9 to TRBJ1-2, with 9 bases identical to TRBD1. The CDR3 extends over 18 amino acids. The germline gives CDR1 SEHNR, CDR2 FQNEAQ (reference sequence). The junction had 14 bases not matched to a gene; V was cut back by 5 bases and J by 1 base.

In regard to this clonotype: A much larger clone is a single base away; this may be a read error. This chain connects TRBV7-9 to TRBJ2-1; TRBD2 aligns across 10 bases. Germline CDR1 is SEHNR and CDR2 is FQNEAQ (reference sequence). Trimming at V came to 1 base and at J to 12 bases, leaving 9 bases not matched to a gene. The CDR3 has 15 residues. CDR3 DNA: TGTGCCAGCAGCTTAGGGCCTAGCGGGAGCGATGTGCAGTTCTTC. Its translation: CASSLGPSGSDVQFF. The full variable domain, rest sourced from reference TRBV7-9 and TRBJ2-1, is DTGVSQNPRHKITKRGQNVTFRCDPISEHNRLYWYRQTLGQGPEFLTYFQNEAQLEKSRLLSDRFSAERPKGSFSTLEIQRTEQGDSAMYLCASSLGPSGSDVQFFGPGTRLTVL.

This clonotype was seen ten or more times. The chain joins TRBV7-9 to TRBJ2-7; perhaps TRBD2 as D (5 bases). The germline V gene encodes CDR1 SEHNR and CDR2 FQNEAQ (reference sequence). There are 16 residues in the CDR3. Trimming removed 5 bases from V and 3 bases from J, with 20 bases in between. The CDR3 coding sequence is TGTGCCAGCAGCCCCCCGGAGGCGTTGGGAGTCTACGAGCAGTACTTC. This encodes CASSPPEALGVYEQYF.

This clonotype was seen ten or more times. The chain joins TRBV7-9 to TRBJ2-3, with 9 nucleotides matching TRBD2. CDR3 length: 17 amino acids. Germline V lookup: CDR1 SEHNR, CDR2 FQNEAQ (reference sequence). The V segment lost 5 bases and the J segment 0 bases; nucleotides outside the gene matches: 9. CDR3 nucleotides: TGTGCCAGCAGCCTCCCCATAGCGGGAGAGAGCACAGATACGCAGTATTTT. As protein: CASSLPIAGESTDTQYF.

V is TRBV4-2 and J is TRBJ2-7; either TRBD1 or TRBD2 may fit D (5 bases each). This CDR3 comprises 17 residues. Germline values: CDR1 LGHNA, CDR2 YNFKEQ. V lost 0 bases and J lost 2, with 17 bases in between. The CDR3 loop reads CASSQEGTDSEAYEQYF. Here the CDR3 DNA reads TGTGCCAGCAGCCAAGAGGGGACCGACAGTGAAGCCTACGAGCAGTACTTC.

This clonotype was seen a handful of times. The V call is TRBV2, the J call TRBJ2-5; possibly TRBD2 for D (6 bases). CDR3 length: 14 residues. The V gene lost 7 bases and the J gene lost 2 bases, with 14 bases spanning the gap. Germline V gene sequence: CDR1 SNHLY, CDR2 FYNNEI. CDR3 loop: CASKPGGAQETQYF. CDR3 DNA: TGTGCCAGCAAACCCGGGGGAGCTCAAGAGACCCAGTACTTC.

This clonotype was seen a few times. The chain employs TRBV28 and TRBJ2-7; D not certain. The V gene's germline CDR1 is MDHEN and CDR2 SYDVKM. Trimming removed 7 bases from V and 0 bases from J, with 16 bases in between. The CDR3 sequence is 15 residues long. CDR3 residues: CASTQWAASSYEQYF. CDR3 nucleotides: TGTGCCAGCACCCAGTGGGCAGCTAGCTCCTACGAGCAGTACTTC.

The chain has TRBV27 and TRBJ1-2, with 7 bases aligning to TRBD1. Trimming took 5 bases from V and 3 from J; bases not matched to a gene: 15. CDR3 length: 17 residues. CDR1 and CDR2 from the germline V gene are MNHEY and SMNVEV (reference sequence). The CDR3 loop is CASSRTPLRQGDYGYTF. CDR3 DNA sequence: TGTGCCAGCAGTCGCACGCCCCTTCGACAGGGCGACTATGGCTACACCTTC.

The table lists this clonotype with a few counts. V and J are TRBV27 and TRBJ2-1; TRBD2 matches at 9 bases. The CDR3 sequence is 16 residues long. Germline V gives CDR1 MNHEY, CDR2 SMNVEV (reference sequence). Germline trimming cut 3 bases from V and 8 bases from J; bases unmatched to any gene: 11. CDR3 DNA sequence: TGTGCCAGCAGTTTTACTAGCGGGTTTGCTCGCGATGAGCAGTTCTTC. The encoded protein is CASSFTSGFARDEQFF.